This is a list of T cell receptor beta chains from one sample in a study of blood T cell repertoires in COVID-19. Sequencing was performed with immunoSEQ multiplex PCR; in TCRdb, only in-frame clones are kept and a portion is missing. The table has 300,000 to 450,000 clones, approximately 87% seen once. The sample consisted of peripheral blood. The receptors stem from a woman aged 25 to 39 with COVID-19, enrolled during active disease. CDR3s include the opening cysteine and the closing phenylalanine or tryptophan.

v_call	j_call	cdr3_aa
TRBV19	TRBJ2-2	CASSIVPLAATGELFF
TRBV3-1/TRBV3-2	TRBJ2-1	CASSSGRAHNEQFF
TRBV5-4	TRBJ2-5	CASSLGLAGETQYF
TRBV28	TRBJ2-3	CASSSHRLAGGPHEDTQYF
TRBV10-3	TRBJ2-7	CAISESVTADSYEQYF
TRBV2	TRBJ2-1	CASHQRGRGNEQFF
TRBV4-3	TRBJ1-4	CASSQGRGLVGGEKLFF
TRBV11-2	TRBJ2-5	CASSLVGGMQGETQYF
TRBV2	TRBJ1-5	CASSERDRGLYSNQPQHF
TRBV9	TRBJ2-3	CASSLRQVRDTQYF
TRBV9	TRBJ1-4	CASSVRGRLNEKLFF
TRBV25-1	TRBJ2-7	CASSGQGSMSYEQYF
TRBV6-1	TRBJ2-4	CASSEALAGENIQYF
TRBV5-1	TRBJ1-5	CASAPDLGGNQPQHF
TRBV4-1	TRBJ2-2	CASSYPPGTGELFF
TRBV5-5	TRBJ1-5	CASSLGLGLGQPQHF